A selection of T cell receptor beta chains follows, all from one sample in a study of T cells expressing NK-cell markers. TCRdb reprocessed the 5' RACE reads, with one entry per CDR3 protein and no DNA. This specimen shows fewer than 200,000 distinct CDR3 sequences; the ten leading clones hold approximately 17%. Sequenced sample: blood T cells: a sorted CD56 or NKG2C T cell subset, CD4+ or CD8+ T cells, or bulk PBMC T cells (not recorded which). The source is a woman between 18 and 75 years old in good health. Each CDR3 is given with its conserved first and last residue.

cdr3_length	v_call	j_call	cdr3_aa
15	TRBV6-1	TRBJ2-3	CASSALGPSTDTQYF
14	TRBV28	TRBJ1-2	CASSTGSPNYGYTF
19	TRBV5-1	TRBJ2-6	CASSLVSGRGRGGANVLTF
14	TRBV4-1	TRBJ2-5	CASSQGAGRETQYF
14	TRBV4-1	TRBJ1-2	CASSPYGGVYGYTF
13	TRBV20-1	TRBJ2-2	CSARATSPGELFF
16	TRBV5-1	TRBJ2-1	CASSLASSGAPREQFF
15	TRBV20-1	TRBJ2-7	CSAGRQGPGTYEQYF
14	TRBV12-3/TRBV12-4	TRBJ2-2	CASWESTQSGELFF
13	TRBV20-1	TRBJ2-2	CSARRRATGELFF
15	TRBV5-6	TRBJ2-5	CASSLSRLAGETQYF
13	TRBV28	TRBJ2-4	CASSLYGANIQYF
15	TRBV5-4	TRBJ2-2	CASSRMDSESGELFF
14	TRBV7-9	TRBJ1-1	CASSSRTLATEAFF
15	TRBV18	TRBJ2-3	CASSPPDRSTDTQYF
16	TRBV5-1	TRBJ2-5	CASSFRQGSNQETQYF
14	TRBV5-6	TRBJ2-1	CASRGTSGGYEQFF
15	TRBV18	TRBJ2-1	CASSPFEAFYNEQFF
15	TRBV4-2	TRBJ2-3	CASSQPGRGRHTQYF
15	TRBV20-1	TRBJ2-1	CSARDGTSARNEQFF
14	TRBV7-2	TRBJ2-3	CASSFFENTDTQYF
15	TRBV18	TRBJ2-5	CASSPVRDSWETQYF
18	TRBV5-5	TRBJ2-6	CASSLAAAGSGGANVLTF
14	TRBV28	TRBJ2-7	CASSGWTDAYEQYF
15	TRBV7-3	TRBJ2-5	CASSLTGDFLETQYF
15	TRBV19	TRBJ2-1	CASRVRESSYNEQFF
14	TRBV20-1	TRBJ1-1	CSANSRTGNTEAFF
15	TRBV5-1	TRBJ1-5	CASSLGGVINQPQHF
17	TRBV5-1	TRBJ1-5	CASSLNPGTGADQPQHF
13	TRBV28	TRBJ2-3	CASSPETLYTQYF
15	TRBV7-7	TRBJ2-7	CASSVIQKTTYEQYF
13	TRBV20-1	TRBJ1-1	CSAEKDTNTEAFF
13	TRBV9	TRBJ2-5	CASSVGTGETQYF
13	TRBV11-2	TRBJ2-5	CASSLVNKETQYF
17	TRBV18	TRBJ2-7	CASSPFGVETSGYEQYF
15	TRBV5-1	TRBJ2-7	CASSLEGRGPYEQYF
13	TRBV5-1	TRBJ2-7	CASSPGRRGEQYF
15	TRBV5-5	TRBJ1-1	CASSLEPQLGTEAFF
14	TRBV29-1	TRBJ2-5	CSVDFDRPKETQYF
15	TRBV20-1	TRBJ2-5	CSATPRGAHQETQYF
14	TRBV6-1	TRBJ2-7	CASSEAAKIYEQYF
15	TRBV6-5	TRBJ1-1	CASSSPQGFWTEAFF
18	TRBV5-1	TRBJ1-6	CASSPRRRDTSYNSPLHF
15	TRBV10-3	TRBJ2-7	CAISWTSGTVYEQYF
14	TRBV10-3	TRBJ2-1	CAIQLDIIYNEQFF
14	TRBV5-1	TRBJ2-1	CASSSSTTINEQFF
19	TRBV3-1	TRBJ1-4	CASSQGRTGGAATNEKLFF
14	TRBV12-3/TRBV12-4	TRBJ1-5	CASSSSARDQPQHF
14	TRBV29-1	TRBJ2-3	CSAELAGSTDTQYF
15	TRBV24-1	TRBJ2-5	CATSDLATGGQTQYF
16	TRBV6-1	TRBJ2-1	CASSEAWTSGGNEQFF
15	TRBV18	TRBJ2-2	CASSSSGTHTGELFF